This TCR beta chain was observed in a study of Ad26.COV2.S vaccination and SARS-CoV-2 variants. Study details: Into the muscle, Ad26.COV2.S was dosed once or twice, 56 days apart. Study results and caveats: From the TCR breadth and depth analyses, total T cell responses may have been underestimated.

The sample's treatment: 15 to 20 received Ad26.COV2.S at low or high dose, single or two shots; about five received placebo; per-sample allocation not given. Collection of the samples took place on day 63 after the first injection of vaccine or placebo. The CDR3 totals 14 residues. V was cut by 4 bases and J by 0 bases, with 11 bases left in between. Germline V lookup: CDR1 SGHKS, CDR2 YYEKEE (reference sequence). About this clone: Its antigen is still unknown.

Only in-frame clones appear in the TCRdb table, and some are missing; sequencing was by immunoSEQ multiplex PCR. There are around 300,000 clones in the sample; 85% to 90% occur only once, and approximately 5% lies in the top ten. This specimen consisted of peripheral blood, obtained in a trial of Ad26.COV2.S vaccine versus placebo. The clonotype was recovered from a person aged 18-60 years who received the Ad26.COV2.S COVID-19 vaccine or a placebo. The rearrangement links TRBV5-5 to TRBJ2-7; a weak D match, TRBD1 (7 bases). The CDR3: CASSNQGGSYEQYF. Written as DNA, the CDR3 is TGTGCCAGCAGCAATCAGGGGGGCTCCTACGAGCAGTACTTC.